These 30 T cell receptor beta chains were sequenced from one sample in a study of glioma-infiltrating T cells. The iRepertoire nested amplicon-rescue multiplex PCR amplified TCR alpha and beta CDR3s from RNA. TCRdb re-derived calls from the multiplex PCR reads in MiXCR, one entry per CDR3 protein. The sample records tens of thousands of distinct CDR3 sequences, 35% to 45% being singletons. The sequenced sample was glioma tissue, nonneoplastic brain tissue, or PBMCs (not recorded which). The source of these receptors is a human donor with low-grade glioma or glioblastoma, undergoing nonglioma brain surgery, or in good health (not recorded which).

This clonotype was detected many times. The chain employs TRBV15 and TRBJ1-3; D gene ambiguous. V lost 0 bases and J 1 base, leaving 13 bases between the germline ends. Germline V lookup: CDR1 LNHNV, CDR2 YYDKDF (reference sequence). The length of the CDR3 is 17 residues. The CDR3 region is CATSRDLGTASGNTIYF. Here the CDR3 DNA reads TGTGCCACCAGCAGAGATCTCGGCACGGCATCTGGAAACACCATATATTTT.

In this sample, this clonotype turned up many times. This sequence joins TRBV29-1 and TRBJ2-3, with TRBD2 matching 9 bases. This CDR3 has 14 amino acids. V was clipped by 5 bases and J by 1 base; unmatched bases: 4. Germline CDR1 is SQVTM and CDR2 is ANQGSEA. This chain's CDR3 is CSVNKRGGTDTQYF. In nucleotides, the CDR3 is TGCAGCGTTAACAAGCGGGGGGGCACAGATACGCAGTATTTT.

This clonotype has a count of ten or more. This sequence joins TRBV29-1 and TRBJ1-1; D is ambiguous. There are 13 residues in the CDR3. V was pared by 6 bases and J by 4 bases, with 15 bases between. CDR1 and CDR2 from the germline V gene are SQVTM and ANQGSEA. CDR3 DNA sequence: TGCAGCGTAGCTCTTCCGGCAAGCACTGAAGCTTTCTTT. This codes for CSVALPASTEAFF. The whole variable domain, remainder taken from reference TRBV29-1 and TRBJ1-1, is SAVISQKPSRDICQRGTSLTIQCQVDSQVTMMFWYRQQPGQSLTLIATANQGSEATYESGFVIDKFPISRPNLTFSTLTVSNMSPEDSSIYLCSVALPASTEAFFGQGTRLTVV.

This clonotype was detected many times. CDR3 sequence: CASSHGVNEQYF. The CDR3 DNA reads as TGTGCCAGCAGCCACGGGGTGAACGAGCAGTACTTC. The chain joins TRBV3-1 to TRBJ2-7, with D possibly being TRBD2 (5 bases). This CDR3 is built from 12 residues. The V gene's germline CDR1 is LGHDT and CDR2 YNNKEL (reference sequence). The V and J ends lost 3 bases and 5 bases respectively, with 8 bases between them.

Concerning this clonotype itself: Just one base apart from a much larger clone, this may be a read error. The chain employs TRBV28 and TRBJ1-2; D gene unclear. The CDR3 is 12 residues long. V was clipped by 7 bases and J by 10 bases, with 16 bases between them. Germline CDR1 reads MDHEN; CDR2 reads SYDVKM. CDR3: CASTLPGHDYTF. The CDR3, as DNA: TGTGCCAGCACCCTCCCCGGGCATGACTACACCTTC.

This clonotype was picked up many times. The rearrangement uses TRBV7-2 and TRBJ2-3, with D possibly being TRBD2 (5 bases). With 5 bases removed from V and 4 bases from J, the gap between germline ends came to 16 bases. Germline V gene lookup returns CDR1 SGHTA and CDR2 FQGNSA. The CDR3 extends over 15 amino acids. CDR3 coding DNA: TGTGCCAGCAGCCTCCAAGGAGGCGGCCCAGATACGCAGTATTTT. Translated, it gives CASSLQGGGPDTQYF. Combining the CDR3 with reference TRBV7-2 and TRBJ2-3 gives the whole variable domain GAGVSQSPSNKVTEKGKDVELRCDPISGHTALYWYRQSLGQGLEFLIYFQGNSAPDKSGLPSDRFSAERTGGSVSTLTIQRTQQEDSAVYLCASSLQGGGPDTQYFGPGTRLTVL.

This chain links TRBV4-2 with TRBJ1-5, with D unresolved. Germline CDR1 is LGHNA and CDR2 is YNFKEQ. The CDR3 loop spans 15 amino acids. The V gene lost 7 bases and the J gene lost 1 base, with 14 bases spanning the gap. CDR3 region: CASTLRYNSNQPQHF. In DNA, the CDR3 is TGTGCCAGCACCCTCCGGTATAACAGCAATCAGCCCCAGCATTTT.

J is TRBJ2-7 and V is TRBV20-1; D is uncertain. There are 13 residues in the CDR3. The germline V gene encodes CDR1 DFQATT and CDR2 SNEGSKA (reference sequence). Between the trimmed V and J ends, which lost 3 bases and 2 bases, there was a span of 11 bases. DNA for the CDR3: TGCAGTGCTAGTACCCAAGGGCCCTACGAGCAGTACTTC. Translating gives CSASTQGPYEQYF.

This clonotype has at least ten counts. The DNA for the CDR3 is TGTGCCAGCAAAATCGGACATATAGAGACCCAGTACTTC. Encoded protein: CASKIGHIETQYF. The chain joins TRBV2 to TRBJ2-5; maybe TRBD1 (5 bases). The CDR3 runs 13 residues. Germline V CDR1 and CDR2: SNHLY, FYNNEI. The germline V and J ends were trimmed by 7 bases and 4 bases, with 13 bases remaining between them.

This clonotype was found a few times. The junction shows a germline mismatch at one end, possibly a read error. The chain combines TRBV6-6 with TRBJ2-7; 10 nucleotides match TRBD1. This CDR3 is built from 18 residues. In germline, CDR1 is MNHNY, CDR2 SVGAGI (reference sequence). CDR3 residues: CANSYERAGTGAFYEQYF. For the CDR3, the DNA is TGTGCCAACAGTTACGAGAGAGCAGGGACAGGGGCTTTCTACGAGCAGTACTTC.

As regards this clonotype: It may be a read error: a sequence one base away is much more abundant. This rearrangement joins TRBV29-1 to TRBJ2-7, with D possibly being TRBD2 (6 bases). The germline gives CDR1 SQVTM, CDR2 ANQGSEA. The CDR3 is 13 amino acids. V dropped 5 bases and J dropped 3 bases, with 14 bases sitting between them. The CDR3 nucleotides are TGCAGCGTTCATAGCGGAAGGAGCTACGAGCAGTACTTC. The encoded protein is CSVHSGRSYEQYF.

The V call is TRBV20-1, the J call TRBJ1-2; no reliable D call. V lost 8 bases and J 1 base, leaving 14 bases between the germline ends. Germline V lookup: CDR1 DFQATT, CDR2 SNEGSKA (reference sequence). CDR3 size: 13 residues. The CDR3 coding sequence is TGCAGTCCTACCCCCACGGGTAACTATGGCTACACCTTC. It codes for CSPTPTGNYGYTF.

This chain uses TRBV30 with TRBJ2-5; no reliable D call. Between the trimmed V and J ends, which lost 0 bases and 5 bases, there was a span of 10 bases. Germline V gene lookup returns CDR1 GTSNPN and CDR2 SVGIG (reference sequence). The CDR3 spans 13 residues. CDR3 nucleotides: TGTGCCTGGAGTGTTGATAACTTCGAGACCCAGTACTTC. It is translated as CAWSVDNFETQYF.

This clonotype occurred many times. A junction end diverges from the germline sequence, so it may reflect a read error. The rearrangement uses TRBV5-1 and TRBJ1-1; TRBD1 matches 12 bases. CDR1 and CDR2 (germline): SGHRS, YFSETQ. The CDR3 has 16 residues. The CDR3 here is CAGSSGQGAGNTEAFF. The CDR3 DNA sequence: TGCGCCGGCAGCTCGGGACAGGGGGCCGGGAACACTGAAGCTTTCTTT.

The CDR3 DNA reads as TGCAGTGCTGACCCGGCTAACGGCTCCTACAATGAGCAGTTCTTC. Protein sequence: CSADPANGSYNEQFF. The chain joins TRBV20-1 to TRBJ2-1, with D uncertain. CDR3 length: 15 amino acids. The germline V and J ends were trimmed by 5 bases and 0 bases, with 14 bases remaining between them. CDR1 and CDR2 from the germline V gene are DFQATT and SNEGSKA (reference sequence).

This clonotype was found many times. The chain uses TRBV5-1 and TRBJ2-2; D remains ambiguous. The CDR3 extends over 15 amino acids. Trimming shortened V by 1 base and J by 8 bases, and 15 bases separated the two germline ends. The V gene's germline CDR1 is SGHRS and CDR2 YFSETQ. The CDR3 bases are TGCGCCAGCAGCTTGACGGGTAGTACCACTGGGGAGCTGTTTTTT. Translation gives CASSLTGSTTGELFF.

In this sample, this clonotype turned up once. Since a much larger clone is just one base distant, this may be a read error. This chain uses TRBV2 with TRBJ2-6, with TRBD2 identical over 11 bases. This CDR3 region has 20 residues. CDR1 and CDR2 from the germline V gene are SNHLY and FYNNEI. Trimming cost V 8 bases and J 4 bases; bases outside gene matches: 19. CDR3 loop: CASGTSFRLAGSEGANVLTF. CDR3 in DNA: TGTGCCAGCGGTACCTCTTTTCGACTAGCGGGATCTGAAGGGGCCAACGTCCTGACTTTC.

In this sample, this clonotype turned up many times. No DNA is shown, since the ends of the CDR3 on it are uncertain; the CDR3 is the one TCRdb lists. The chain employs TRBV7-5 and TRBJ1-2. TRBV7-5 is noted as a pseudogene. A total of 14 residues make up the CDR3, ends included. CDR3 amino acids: CISVSERDNYGYTF.

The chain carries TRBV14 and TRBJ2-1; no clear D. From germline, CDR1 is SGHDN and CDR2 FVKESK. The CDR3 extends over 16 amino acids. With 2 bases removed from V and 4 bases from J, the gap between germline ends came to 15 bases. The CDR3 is CASSQIELALYNEQFF. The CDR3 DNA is TGTGCCAGCAGCCAAATCGAGCTGGCCTTATACAATGAGCAGTTCTTC.

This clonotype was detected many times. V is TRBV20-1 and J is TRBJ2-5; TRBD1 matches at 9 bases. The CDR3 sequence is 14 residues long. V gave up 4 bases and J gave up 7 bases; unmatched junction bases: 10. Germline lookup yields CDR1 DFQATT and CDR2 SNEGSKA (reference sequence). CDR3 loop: CSAIQGQGSGTQYF. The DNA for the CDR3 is TGCAGTGCTATCCAAGGACAGGGGAGTGGGACCCAGTACTTC.

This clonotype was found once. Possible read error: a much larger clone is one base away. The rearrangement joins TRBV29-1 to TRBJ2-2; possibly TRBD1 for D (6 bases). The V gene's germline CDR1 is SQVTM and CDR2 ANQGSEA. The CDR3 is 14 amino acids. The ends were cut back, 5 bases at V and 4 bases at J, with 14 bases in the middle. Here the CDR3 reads CSVTGRAATGELFF. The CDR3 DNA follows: TGCAGCGTTACAGGGCGCGCAGCCACCGGGGAGCTGTTTTTT.

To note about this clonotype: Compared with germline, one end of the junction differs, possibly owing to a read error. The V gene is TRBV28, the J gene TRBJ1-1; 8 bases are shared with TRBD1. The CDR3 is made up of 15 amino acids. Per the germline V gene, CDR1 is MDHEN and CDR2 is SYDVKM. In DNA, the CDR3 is TGTGCCAGCAGTTATCGCAGGGGGCTTTCATCTGAAGCTCTCTTT. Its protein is CASSYRRGLSSEALF.

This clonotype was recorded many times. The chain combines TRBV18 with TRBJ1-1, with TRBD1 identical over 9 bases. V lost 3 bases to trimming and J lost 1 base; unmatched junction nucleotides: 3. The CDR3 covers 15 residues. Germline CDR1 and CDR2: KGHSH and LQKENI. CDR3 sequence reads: CASSPQGQGNTEAFF. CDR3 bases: TGTGCCAGCTCACCCCAGGGACAGGGGAACACTGAAGCTTTCTTT.

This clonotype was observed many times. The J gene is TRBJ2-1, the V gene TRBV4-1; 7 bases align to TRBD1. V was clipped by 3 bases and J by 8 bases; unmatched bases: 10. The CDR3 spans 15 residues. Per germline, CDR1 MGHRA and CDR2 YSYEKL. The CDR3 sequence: CASSQQRTGPHEQFF. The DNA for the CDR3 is TGCGCCAGCAGCCAGCAAAGGACAGGCCCCCATGAGCAGTTCTTC.

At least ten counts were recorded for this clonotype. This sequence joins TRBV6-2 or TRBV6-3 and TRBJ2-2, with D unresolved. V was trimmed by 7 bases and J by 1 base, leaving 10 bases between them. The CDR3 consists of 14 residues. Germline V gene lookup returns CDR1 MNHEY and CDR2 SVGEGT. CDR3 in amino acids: CASKVWGNTGELFF. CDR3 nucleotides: TGTGCCAGCAAGGTCTGGGGGAACACCGGGGAGCTGTTTTTT.

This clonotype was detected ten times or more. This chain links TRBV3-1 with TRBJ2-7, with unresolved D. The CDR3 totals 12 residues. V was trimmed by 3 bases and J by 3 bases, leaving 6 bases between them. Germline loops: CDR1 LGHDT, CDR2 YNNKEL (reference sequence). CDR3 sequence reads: CASSHRGYEQYF. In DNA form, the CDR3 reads TGTGCCAGCAGCCACCGCGGCTACGAGCAGTACTTC.

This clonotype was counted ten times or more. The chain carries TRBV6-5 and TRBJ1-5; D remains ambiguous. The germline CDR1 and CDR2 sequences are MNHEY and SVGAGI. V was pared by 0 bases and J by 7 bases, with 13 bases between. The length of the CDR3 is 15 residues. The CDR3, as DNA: TGTGCCAGCAGTTACTCTTCCCTCTTGGGGCAGCCCCAGCATTTT. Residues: CASSYSSLLGQPQHF.

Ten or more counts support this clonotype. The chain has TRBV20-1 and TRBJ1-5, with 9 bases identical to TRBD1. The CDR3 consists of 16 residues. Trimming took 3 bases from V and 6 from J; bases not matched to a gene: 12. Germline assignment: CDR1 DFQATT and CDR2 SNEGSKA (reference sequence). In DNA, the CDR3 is TGCAGTGCTAGTAAAAACAACAGGGGGCTCGGTCAGCCCCAGCATTTT. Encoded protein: CSASKNNRGLGQPQHF.

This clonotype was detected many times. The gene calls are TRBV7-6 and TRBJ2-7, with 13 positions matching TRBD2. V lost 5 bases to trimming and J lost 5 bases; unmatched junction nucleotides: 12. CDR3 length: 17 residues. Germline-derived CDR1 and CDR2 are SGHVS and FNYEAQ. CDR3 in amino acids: CASSELAGGRIPHEQYF. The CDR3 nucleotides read TGTGCCAGCAGCGAACTAGCGGGGGGGCGTATTCCCCACGAGCAGTACTTC.

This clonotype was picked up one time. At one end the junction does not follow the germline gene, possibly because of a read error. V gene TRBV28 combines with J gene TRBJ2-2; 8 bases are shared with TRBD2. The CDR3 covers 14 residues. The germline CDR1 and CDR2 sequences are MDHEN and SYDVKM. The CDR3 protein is CASSKRGNTRELFF. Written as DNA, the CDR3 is TGTGCCAGCTCGAAGCGGGGGAACACCCGGGAGCTGTTTTTT.